This T cell receptor beta chain was observed in a study of beta chain features in type 1 diabetes. Study-wide points: For patients, the naive, central memory and Treg TCRB repertoires appeared more alike than for healthy donors. A moderate, significant TCRB CDR3 shortening appeared in type 1 diabetes across four CD4+ subsets.

Purity above 95% was achieved in all sorted populations. Since all of the isolated RNA was reverse transcribed, expressed TCRB transcripts were what got sequenced. About 3.57 million reads were obtained on average from naive, central memory and regulatory T cell samples. Repertoires were generated with immunoSEQ multiplex PCR, while TCRdb's copy carries only in-frame clones and drops some. The data show about 650,000 clones, with 9.5% to 15% seen just once and around 0.12% held by the top ten. In germline, CDR1 is SEHNR, CDR2 FQNEAQ (reference sequence). Trimming stripped 6 bases from V and 4 bases from J, with 11 bases between. This CDR3 has 13 amino acids. Details on this clone: Antigen unknown.

The chain links TRBV7-9 to TRBJ2-3; unclear D gene. The sequence was obtained from a man aged 30 to 39 with type 1 diabetes. The sample taken for sequencing was naive CD4+ T cells from blood. For the CDR3, the DNA is TGTGCCAGCAGTATTCCGAATCCAGATACGCAGTATTTT. Protein sequence: CASSIPNPDTQYF.